This entry lists 14 T cell receptor beta chains sequenced from one sample in a study of T cells expressing NK-cell markers. TCRdb reprocessed the 5' RACE reads, with one entry per CDR3 protein and no DNA. The sample includes 200,000 to 300,000 distinct CDR3 sequences. Sample: blood T cells: a sorted CD56 or NKG2C T cell subset, CD4+ or CD8+ T cells, or bulk PBMC T cells (not recorded which). The receptors come from a woman between 18 and 75 years old in good health.

V usage is TRBV7-2 and J usage is TRBJ2-7; TCRdb picks TRBD2, but there is no DNA to check that call. CDR3 length: 12 residues. Germline CDR1 and CDR2: SGHTA and FQGNSA. CDR3 residues: CASSPSGIEQYF.

The V and J genes are TRBV14 and TRBJ2-3; the TCRdb D gene call, TRBD2, has no DNA to confirm it. Germline CDR1 reads SGHDN; CDR2 reads FVKESK. The CDR3 has 15 residues. The CDR3 loop reads CASSLAGGPRDTQYF.

V is TRBV4-3 and J is TRBJ2-1; TCRdb designates TRBD2, a call that cannot be tested without DNA. Germline lookup yields CDR1 LGHNA and CDR2 YSLEER. The CDR3 length is 17 residues. CDR3: CASSQAPGTSGGYEQFF.

This chain connects TRBV5-8 to TRBJ2-3; the D gene TCRdb calls, TRBD2, cannot be checked with no DNA. The CDR3 runs 15 residues. CDR1 and CDR2 (germline): SGHTS, YDEGEE. CDR3 amino acids: CASRKDSGRPDTQYF. Together with reference TRBV5-8 and TRBJ2-3, the CDR3 gives the full variable domain: EAGVTQSPTHLIKTRGQQATLRCSPISGHTSVYWYQQALGLGLQFLLWYDEGEERNRGNFPPRFSGRQFPNYSSELNVNALELEDSALYLCASRKDSGRPDTQYFGPGTRLTVL.

The J gene is TRBJ1-6, the V gene TRBV12-3 or TRBV12-4. The CDR3 is 13 residues long. The CDR3 protein is CASTSTVNSPLHF.

CDR3 protein: CASSQAAEASGSSETQYF. The chain has TRBV18 and TRBJ2-5; there is no DNA to check the TCRdb D call of TRBD2. This CDR3 is 18 amino acids long. The V gene's germline CDR1 is KGHSH and CDR2 LQKENI. The full variable domain, rest sourced from reference TRBV18 and TRBJ2-5, is NAGVMQNPRHLVRRRGQEARLRCSPMKGHSHVYWYRQLPEEGLKFMVYLQKENIIDESGMPKERFSAEFPKEGPSILRIQQVVRGDSAAYFCASSQAAEASGSSETQYFGPGTRLLVL.

V and J are TRBV11-2 and TRBJ2-4; lacking DNA, the TRBD1 call made by TCRdb goes unchecked. The CDR3 has 17 residues. Germline CDR1 SGHAT, CDR2 FQNNGV. The CDR3 spells CASSAPRGDLAKNIQYF.

The rearrangement links TRBV6-1 to TRBJ2-2; TCRdb's D gene call, TRBD1, goes unchecked for lack of DNA. This CDR3 region has 15 residues. CDR1 is MNHNS and CDR2 is SASEGT in the germline V gene. The chain's CDR3 is CASSRRQGDTGELFF.

The V gene is TRBV5-1, the J gene TRBJ1-4; the TCRdb call, TRBD1, lacks DNA for checking. The CDR3 covers 11 residues. From germline, CDR1 is SGHRS and CDR2 YFSETQ. The CDR3 sequence: CASEPGQKLFF.

The chain recombines TRBV6-1 with TRBJ2-1; TCRdb outputs TRBD2, but without DNA this stays unchecked. The CDR3 has 16 residues. Germline V gives CDR1 MNHNS, CDR2 SASEGT. Here the CDR3 reads CASSLEGGLSYNEQFF.

The V and J genes are TRBV20-1 and TRBJ2-7; the TCRdb D gene call, TRBD2, has no DNA to confirm it. The CDR3 consists of 14 residues. Per the germline V gene, CDR1 is DFQATT and CDR2 is SNEGSKA (reference sequence). CDR3 amino acids: CSASSSSSLYEQYF.

V gene TRBV20-1 combines with J gene TRBJ1-4. The CDR3 contains 13 residues. The germline V gene has CDR1 DFQATT and CDR2 SNEGSKA (reference sequence). This CDR3 reads CSARVLGNEKLFF.

J is TRBJ2-2 and V is TRBV5-1; the TCRdb D gene call, TRBD1, has no DNA to confirm it. Germline-derived CDR1 and CDR2 are SGHRS and YFSETQ. CDR3 length equals 15 residues. CDR3 sequence reads: CASSPQGARTGELFF.

V is TRBV20-1 and J is TRBJ1-2. CDR1 and CDR2 from the germline V gene are DFQATT and SNEGSKA (reference sequence). The CDR3 has 12 residues. The CDR3 sequence is CSARYLTRLETF.